This T cell receptor beta chain was sequenced for a study of graft-versus-host responses after intestinal transplantation. Findings of the study overall: Circulating GvH clone levels at their peak were associated with HvG declines (early post-transplant). Some patients had graft-donor T cell macrochimerism, and their allografts showed high graft-versus-host to host-versus-graft clonal ratios. Investigators detected GvH clones in recipient marrow, with some emerging earlier in ileum or blood.

Using immunoSEQ multiplex PCR, the repertoire was profiled, and TCRdb retains in-frame clones only, with some absent. Altogether about 120,000 clones are present, approximately 92% being singletons, with the ten largest covering more than 0.1%. Germline CDR1 reads SGHTA; CDR2 reads FQGNSA. Trimming cost V 5 bases and J 6 bases; bases outside gene matches: 7. The CDR3 extends over 16 amino acids. For this clone: Its antigen is currently unknown.

V gene TRBV7-2 combines with J gene TRBJ2-1; TRBD2 agrees at 13 bases. The clonotype was recovered from a human donor who received an intestinal transplant. The input for sequencing was unstimulated CD4+ T cells sorted from spleen or lymph node cells, taken before intestinal transplant. CDR3 sequence: CASSAGLAGVFNEQFF. DNA for the CDR3: TGTGCCAGCAGCGCCGGACTAGCGGGAGTTTTCAATGAGCAGTTCTTC.